This T cell receptor beta chain was obtained from a study of shared clonotypes between healthy human individuals. Donors comprised healthy HIV-negative adults lacking recent acute infections or vaccinations. The CDR3 runs 17 residues. Looked up from germline, CDR1 is SEHNR and CDR2 is FQNEAQ (reference sequence). Trimming cost V 4 bases and J 10 bases; bases outside gene matches: 14. Generated by immunoSEQ multiplex PCR, the TCRdb table keeps only in-frame clones and is missing some. Here the sample spans 2 million to 3 million clones, about 92% being singletons. The specimen sequenced was naive CD4+ T cells sorted from blood. Subset in this sample: CD45RA+ positively selected. The TCR was taken from a man between 18 and 35 years old in good health. This sequence joins TRBV7-9 and TRBJ1-6; 9 bases fit TRBD1. CDR3 sequence: CASSSDRGGSVGSPLHF. The CDR3 nucleotides are TGTGCCAGCAGCTCGGACAGGGGTGGCTCGGTAGGGTCACCCCTCCACTTT.